This TCR beta chain originates from a study of blood T cell repertoires in COVID-19. Across the study: PBMCs, B-cell-depleted T cells, or T cells provided the cDNA or gDNA that made up the material.

Germline trimming cut 4 bases from V and 6 bases from J; bases unmatched to any gene: 3. CDR1 and CDR2 (germline): LNHDA, SQIVND (reference sequence). The CDR3 totals 14 residues. Produced via immunoSEQ multiplex PCR; TCRdb's table is partial and in-frame only. The table includes about 75,000 clones, around two thirds detected once. The sample taken for sequencing was peripheral blood. The chain couples TRBV19 to TRBJ1-5, with TRBD1 identical over 10 bases. This TCR was sampled from a human donor with acute or convalescent COVID-19. The donor label of this sample is uncertain. The CDR3 nucleotides are TGTGCCAGTAGTACGACAGGGGGCAGTCAGCCCCAGCATTTT. Translating gives CASSTTGGSQPQHF.